These 30 T cell receptor beta chains were all obtained from the same sample, sequenced in a study of lymphopenia after photon versus proton radiotherapy. Some clones are missing from TCRdb's copy, which holds only in-frame ones; the method was immunoSEQ multiplex PCR. The data show some 25,000 clones, with 70% to 85% seen just once and 20% to 25% held by the top ten. The material sequenced was peripheral blood, taken from a patient treated with proton-based radiotherapy. These receptors were obtained from a woman between 70 and 85 years old with pancreatic cancer.

This clone was counted between two and nine times. The chain uses TRBV5-6 and TRBJ1-1; 9 bases fit TRBD1. The V gene end was trimmed by 2 bases and the J gene end by 3 bases; junction bases not matched to a gene: 5. Germline V CDR1 and CDR2: SGHDT, YYEEEE. The CDR3 has 15 amino acids. The chain's CDR3 is CASSFGTGTYTEAFF. As DNA, the CDR3 is TGTGCCAGCAGCTTCGGGACAGGGACATACACTGAAGCTTTCTTT.

The chain is built from TRBV27 and TRBJ2-5; the D gene is possibly TRBD1 (5 bases). The J call is uncertain, as TRBJ2-7 better fits the DNA end. From germline, CDR1 is MNHEY and CDR2 SMNVEV (reference sequence). This CDR3 has 15 residues. CDR3 sequence reads: CASSLKKGSPYEQYF. In DNA form, the CDR3 reads TGTGCCAGCAGTTTAAAGAAGGGGTCCCCCTACGAGCAGTACTTC.

The chain has TRBV4-3 and TRBJ2-1; D not certain. This CDR3 is 16 amino acids long. Deletions cut 0 bases from V and 0 bases from J, with 9 bases between. Germline CDR1 is LGHNA and CDR2 is YSLEER. This chain's CDR3 is CASSQDTTPSYNEQFF. The CDR3 DNA sequence: TGCGCCAGCAGCCAAGATACCACTCCCTCCTACAATGAGCAGTTCTTC.

The chain uses TRBV11-3 and TRBJ2-7; 7 bases are shared with TRBD2. Trimming took 7 bases from V and 1 from J; bases not matched to a gene: 10. In germline, CDR1 is SGHNT, CDR2 YENEEA. There are 15 residues in the CDR3. CDR3 nucleotide sequence: TGTGCCAGCATCCAGAGGCGGGAGTTATCCTACGAGCAGTACTTC. Its translation: CASIQRRELSYEQYF.

This clone appeared a single time. V gene TRBV6-5 combines with J gene TRBJ2-3; D uncertain. Trimming took 7 bases from V and 6 from J, leaving 11 bases between them. Germline V gene data show CDR1 as MNHEY and CDR2 as SVGAGI. The CDR3 length is 12 residues. In DNA, the CDR3 is TGTGCCAGCACTAGGCCCCCCGATACGCAGTATTTT. This codes for CASTRPPDTQYF.

V usage is TRBV7-8 and J usage is TRBJ1-1; D call uncertain. Looked up from germline, CDR1 is SGHVS and CDR2 is FQNEAQ. The ends were cut back, 0 bases at V and 2 bases at J, with 16 bases in the middle. CDR3 length: 17 amino acids. CDR3 sequence (DNA): TGTGCCAGCAGCTTAGCTCCTAGGGCTTCGGGAAACACTGAAGCTTTCTTT. It is translated as CASSLAPRASGNTEAFF.

The chain recombines TRBV6-1 with TRBJ2-7; D gene unclear. There are 12 residues in the CDR3. Trimming shortened V by 7 bases and J by 7 bases, and 14 bases separated the two germline ends. In germline, CDR1 is MNHNS, CDR2 SASEGT. CDR3 in DNA: TGTGCCAGCAAAAGGGCGTTTGCGGAGCAGTACTTC. Translation gives CASKRAFAEQYF.

The chain couples TRBV18 to TRBJ2-5, with D unresolved. Trimming shortened V by 5 bases and J by 1 base, and 23 bases separated the two germline ends. The CDR3 has 18 residues. CDR1 and CDR2 from the germline V gene are KGHSH and LQKENI. The CDR3 DNA reads as TGTGCCAGCTCAATCGCCATCGCAATGGGAACCCCCCAAGAGACCCAGTACTTC. Amino acids: CASSIAIAMGTPQETQYF.

The genes are TRBV29-1 and TRBJ2-3, with D perhaps matching TRBD2 (5 bases). Per germline, CDR1 SQVTM and CDR2 ANQGSEA. This CDR3 has 11 amino acids. Trimming took off 6 bases at V and 5 bases at J, with 9 bases between the two ends. This CDR3 is CSVALGDTQYF. The DNA of the CDR3 is TGCAGCGTGGCACTAGGAGATACGCAGTATTTT.

This clone has a handful of counts. The V and J genes are TRBV7-2 and TRBJ1-1; D is perhaps TRBD1 (6 bases). This CDR3 contains 13 residues. Trimming stripped 4 bases from V and 1 base from J, with 7 bases between. Looked up from germline, CDR1 is SGHTA and CDR2 is FQGNSA. This CDR3 is CASSYRENTEAFF. The CDR3 coding sequence is TGTGCCAGCAGCTACAGGGAGAACACTGAAGCTTTCTTT.

This rearrangement joins TRBV19 to TRBJ2-1; D is perhaps TRBD2 (7 bases). This CDR3 has 13 residues. The ends were cut back, 6 bases at V and 7 bases at J, with 13 bases in the middle. Germline V gene sequence: CDR1 LNHDA, CDR2 SQIVND (reference sequence). The CDR3 here is CASSRGDKNEQFF. CDR3 coding DNA: TGTGCCAGTAGCCGGGGGGACAAGAATGAGCAGTTCTTC.

The chain combines TRBV5-6 with TRBJ2-7, with TRBD2 identical over 8 bases. V dropped 6 bases and J dropped 4; count of bases not matched to a gene: 6. Looked up from germline, CDR1 is SGHDT and CDR2 is YYEEEE. The CDR3 spans 13 residues. The CDR3 DNA reads TGTGCCAGCACCTTAGCGGGAATGTACGAGCAGTACTTC. This sequence encodes CASTLAGMYEQYF.

This chain joins TRBV14 and TRBJ2-3; D perhaps matches TRBD2 (6 bases). Germline values: CDR1 SGHDN, CDR2 FVKESK. The length of the CDR3 is 18 residues. V was pared by 0 bases and J by 4 bases, with 20 bases between. The CDR3 DNA follows: TGTGCCAGCAGCCAAGATGTGGTGACGGGAGCGGTCTCAGATACGCAGTATTTT. Translating gives CASSQDVVTGAVSDTQYF.

The rearrangement uses TRBV10-3 and TRBJ2-1; 9 positions match TRBD2. CDR1 is ENHRY, CDR2 SYGVKD, per germline. This CDR3 comprises 13 residues. Trimming removed 11 bases from V and 10 bases from J; junction bases left unmatched: 12. The CDR3 loop reads CAVGGGREEEQFF. CDR3 DNA sequence: TGTGCCGTCGGTGGCGGGAGGGAAGAAGAGCAGTTCTTC.

The genes are TRBV4-2 and TRBJ1-4; D not resolved. The CDR3 loop spans 13 amino acids. The germline gives CDR1 LGHNA, CDR2 YNFKEQ. V lost 0 bases to trimming and J lost 7 bases, with 6 bases between them. The CDR3 protein is CASSQDQGEKLFF. The CDR3 nucleotides read TGTGCCAGCAGCCAAGATCAAGGTGAAAAACTGTTTTTT.

This chain uses TRBV2 with TRBJ2-3; possibly TRBD1 for D (5 bases). The length of the CDR3 is 14 residues. Germline CDR1 SNHLY, CDR2 FYNNEI. Trimming shortened V by 6 bases and J by 2 bases, and 12 bases separated the two germline ends. The CDR3 DNA follows: TGTGCCAGCAGCATGGACACCCACACAGATACGCAGTATTTT. It codes for CASSMDTHTDTQYF.

Notes on this clone: The junction departs from the called germline gene at one end, perhaps through a read error. This chain uses TRBV10-3 with TRBJ2-7; no clear D. The CDR3 is 12 amino acids. Germline V CDR1 and CDR2: ENHRY, SYGVKD. CDR3: CASSYYGDEQYF. The CDR3 DNA is TGTGCCAGCAGTTACTATGGGGACGAGCAGTACTTC.

V gene TRBV13 combines with J gene TRBJ2-1; D is uncertain. From germline, CDR1 is PRHDT and CDR2 FYEKMQ (reference sequence). The CDR3 extends over 12 amino acids. Deletions cut 0 bases from V and 3 bases from J, with 0 bases between. CDR3 region: CASSLGYNEQFF. CDR3 in DNA: TGTGCCAGCAGCTTAGGCTACAATGAGCAGTTCTTC.

There are a few counts of this clone. V gene TRBV10-3 combines with J gene TRBJ2-7, with unresolved D. The CDR3 runs 10 residues. CDR1 and CDR2 (germline): ENHRY, SYGVKD. Trimming took 8 bases from V and 2 from J, leaving 4 bases between them. Here the CDR3 DNA reads TGTGCCATCGGAACCTACGAGCAGTACTTC. Translating it yields CAIGTYEQYF.

The table lists this clone with a count of one. This chain joins TRBV6-5 and TRBJ2-7; 10 bases line up with TRBD1. From germline, CDR1 is MNHEY and CDR2 SVGAGI. The CDR3 is 14 amino acids. J lost 1 base, V lost 6 bases, and 3 bases had no gene match. CDR3 amino acids: CASSRTGGSYEQYF. Here the CDR3 DNA reads TGTGCCAGCAGCCGGACAGGGGGTTCCTACGAGCAGTACTTC.

This chain connects TRBV4-3 to TRBJ2-1, with D perhaps TRBD2 (6 bases). The CDR3 has 15 residues. Germline V lookup: CDR1 LGHNA, CDR2 YSLEER. Trimming pared 3 bases from V and 4 bases from J, leaving 13 bases between. The CDR3 here is CASSQGTSLYNEQFF. Written as DNA, the CDR3 is TGCGCCAGCAGCCAGGGTACTAGCTTATACAATGAGCAGTTCTTC.

In its sample, this clone was seen a few times. The rearrangement uses TRBV7-2 and TRBJ2-5, with TRBD2 matching 13 bases. Per germline, CDR1 SGHTA and CDR2 FQGNSA. The J segment lost 6 bases and the V segment lost 5 bases, leaving 3 bases of the junction unmatched. The CDR3 runs to 14 residues. CDR3 loop: CASSTGTSGKTQYF. The CDR3, as DNA: TGTGCCAGCAGCACCGGGACTAGCGGGAAGACCCAGTACTTC.

V usage is TRBV9 and J usage is TRBJ1-3; D is uncertain. The CDR3 runs 15 residues. V lost 0 bases and J lost 1, with 8 bases in between. CDR1 is SGDLS and CDR2 is YYNGEE in the germline V gene. This chain's CDR3 is CASSVAPGSGNTIYF. For the CDR3, the DNA is TGTGCCAGCAGCGTAGCCCCCGGGTCTGGAAACACCATATATTTT.

The chain employs TRBV9 and TRBJ2-2; 9 bases fit TRBD1. V dropped 4 bases and J dropped 6; count of bases not matched to a gene: 10. The CDR3 runs 16 residues. The V gene's germline CDR1 is SGDLS and CDR2 YYNGEE. CDR3 in amino acids: CASSTGTGSLAGELFF. CDR3 sequence (DNA): TGTGCCAGCAGCACGGGGACAGGGTCTCTCGCCGGGGAGCTGTTTTTT.

The chain employs TRBV5-1 and TRBJ1-6, with D tentatively TRBD1 (5 bases). The CDR3 runs 15 residues. Trimming pared 1 base from V and 13 bases from J, leaving 18 bases between. Germline V gene data show CDR1 as SGHRS and CDR2 as YFSETQ. As DNA, the CDR3 is TGCGCCAGCAGCTTGAATAGGGACCCATTGGGGCCCCTCCACTTT. This translates into CASSLNRDPLGPLHF.

The rearrangement links TRBV29-1 to TRBJ1-1; maybe TRBD1 (6 bases). The CDR3 loop spans 12 amino acids. V lost 5 bases and J 5 bases, leaving 12 bases between the germline ends. CDR1 and CDR2 (germline): SQVTM, ANQGSEA. CDR3 nucleotide sequence: TGCAGCGTTCGCAGAGGGGGGACTGAAGCTTTCTTT. Amino acid sequence: CSVRRGGTEAFF.

J is TRBJ2-7 and V is TRBV5-4; 8 positions match TRBD2. There are 14 residues in the CDR3. Germline V gene lookup returns CDR1 SGHNT and CDR2 YYREEE (reference sequence). V was clipped by 4 bases and J by 6 bases; unmatched bases: 9. Here the CDR3 reads CASSPGSGSPEQYF. The CDR3 region has the DNA TGTGCCAGCAGCCCCGGGAGCGGGAGCCCCGAGCAGTACTTC. Variable domain in full (rest from reference TRBV5-4 and TRBJ2-7): ETGVTQSPTHLIKTRGQQVTLRCSSQSGHNTVSWYQQALGQGPQFIFQYYREEENGRGNFPPRFSGLQFPNYSSELNVNALELDDSALYLCASSPGSGSPEQYFGPGTRLTVT.

The chain uses TRBV6-1 and TRBJ2-3, with D possibly matching TRBD2 (6 bases). This CDR3 spans 15 amino acids. Trimming shortened V by 1 base and J by 3 bases, and 11 bases separated the two germline ends. Germline CDR1 is MNHNS and CDR2 is SASEGT. CDR3 in amino acids: CASSEVGLKTDTQYF. CDR3 nucleotide sequence: TGTGCCAGCAGTGAAGTCGGACTAAAGACAGATACGCAGTATTTT.

This clone was seen only a few times. The chain links TRBV7-3 to TRBJ1-2, with 7 bases matching TRBD1. The junction had 3 bases not matched to a gene; V was cut back by 1 base and J by 4 bases. The V gene's germline CDR1 is SGHTA and CDR2 FQGTGA. This CDR3 comprises 14 residues. The CDR3 bases are TGTGCCAGCAGCTTAATCTCAGGGGGCTATGGCTACACCTTC. Amino acids: CASSLISGGYGYTF.

The rearrangement uses TRBV28 and TRBJ1-2; D is unclear. The ends were cut back, 7 bases at V and 5 bases at J, with 17 bases in the middle. Germline V gene data show CDR1 as MDHEN and CDR2 as SYDVKM. The CDR3 length is 14 residues. CDR3 protein: CASNSRTGGYGYTF. The CDR3 nucleotides read TGTGCCAGCAATTCGCGGACGGGTGGTTATGGCTACACCTTC.